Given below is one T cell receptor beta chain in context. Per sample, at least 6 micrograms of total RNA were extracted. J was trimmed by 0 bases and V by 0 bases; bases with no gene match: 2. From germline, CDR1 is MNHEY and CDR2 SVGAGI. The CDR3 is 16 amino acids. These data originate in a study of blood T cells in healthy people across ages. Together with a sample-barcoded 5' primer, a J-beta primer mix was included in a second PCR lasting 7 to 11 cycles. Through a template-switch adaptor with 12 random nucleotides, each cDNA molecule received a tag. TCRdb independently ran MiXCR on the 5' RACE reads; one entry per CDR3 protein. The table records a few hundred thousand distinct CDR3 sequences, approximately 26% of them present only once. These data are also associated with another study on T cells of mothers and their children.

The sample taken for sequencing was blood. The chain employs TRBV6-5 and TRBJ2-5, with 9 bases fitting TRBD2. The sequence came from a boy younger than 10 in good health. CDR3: CASSYSSSGDQETQYF. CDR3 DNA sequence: TGTGCCAGCAGTTACTCGTCTAGCGGGGACCAAGAGACCCAGTACTTC.